These T cell receptor beta chains were read from a single sample in a study of cytomegalovirus exposure and HLA in healthy donors. TCRdb's table, derived via immunoSEQ multiplex PCR, lists solely in-frame clones and lacks some. Altogether 90,000 to 120,000 clones are present, around 80% being singletons, with the ten largest covering 2% to 3%. Sequencing was carried out using PBMCs. These receptors were obtained from a man aged 25 to 40 in good health and CMV-seropositive. Each CDR3 is given with its conserved first and last residue. Each record gives: J gene, V gene, clone size, D gene, CDR3 length, CDR3 protein, CDR3 DNA. The D gene is left open where the match is weak. Size values are once, few and many counts, or a class for expanded clones, and some rows have none.

j_gene: TRBJ1-5; v_gene: TRBV6-1; abundance: -; d_gene: -; len: 15; CDR3aa: CASSVGAGGVQPQHF; CDR3nt: TGTGCCAGCAGTGTGGGTGCGGGGGGTGTACAGCCCCAGCATTTT
j_gene: TRBJ1-3; v_gene: TRBV7-6; abundance: -; d_gene: -; len: 18; CDR3aa: CASSNPREQVPSGNTIYF; CDR3nt: TGTGCCAGCAGCAACCCGAGAGAGCAGGTTCCCTCTGGAAACACCATATATTTT
j_gene: TRBJ2-7; v_gene: TRBV6-5; abundance: once; d_gene: -; len: 15; CDR3aa: CASSLGHGNTYEQYF; CDR3nt: TGTGCCAGCAGTCTGGGACACGGGAACACCTACGAGCAGTACTTC
j_gene: TRBJ2-7; v_gene: TRBV28; abundance: -; d_gene: -; len: 12; CDR3aa: CASSYPRREQYF; CDR3nt: TGTGCCAGCAGTTACCCTAGGCGGGAGCAGTACTTC
j_gene: TRBJ2-3; v_gene: TRBV12-5; abundance: -; d_gene: -; len: 14; CDR3aa: CASGAGLPPDTQYF; CDR3nt: TGTGCTAGTGGGGCCGGACTGCCCCCCGATACGCAGTATTTT
j_gene: TRBJ2-2; v_gene: TRBV27; abundance: -; d_gene: -; len: 12; CDR3aa: CASSPGAGELFF; CDR3nt: TGTGCCAGCAGTCCCGGGGCCGGGGAGCTGTTTTTT
j_gene: TRBJ2-5; v_gene: TRBV5-1; abundance: -; d_gene: -; len: 15; CDR3aa: CASSPTDRIQETQYF; CDR3nt: TGCGCCAGCAGCCCCACGGACAGAATCCAAGAGACCCAGTACTTC
j_gene: TRBJ1-1; v_gene: TRBV5-1; abundance: -; d_gene: -; len: 14; CDR3aa: CASSLAGWGTEAFF; CDR3nt: TGCGCCAGCAGCTTAGCAGGGTGGGGCACTGAAGCTTTCTTT
j_gene: TRBJ1-6; v_gene: TRBV6-5; abundance: -; d_gene: -; len: 14; CDR3aa: CASRRQPYNSPLHF; CDR3nt: TGTGCCAGCAGGCGGCAGCCTTATAATTCACCCCTCCACTTT
j_gene: TRBJ2-5; v_gene: TRBV11-2; abundance: once; d_gene: -; len: 12; CDR3aa: CASSLDRETQYF; CDR3nt: TGTGCCAGCAGCTTAGATCGGGAGACCCAGTACTTC
j_gene: TRBJ1-3; v_gene: TRBV5-1; abundance: few; d_gene: -; len: 15; CDR3aa: CASSLAPGTGNTIYF; CDR3nt: TGCGCCAGCAGCTTGGCCCCGGGAACTGGAAACACCATATATTTT
j_gene: TRBJ1-1; v_gene: TRBV9; abundance: -; d_gene: -; len: 15; CDR3aa: CASSPADTMNTEAFF; CDR3nt: TGTGCCAGCAGCCCCGCGGACACCATGAACACTGAAGCTTTCTTT
j_gene: TRBJ1-1; v_gene: TRBV5-1; abundance: -; d_gene: -; len: 15; CDR3aa: CASTIEGYGGTEAFF; CDR3nt: TGCGCCAGCACCATCGAAGGGTATGGGGGGACTGAAGCTTTCTTT
j_gene: TRBJ1-1; v_gene: TRBV6-6; abundance: -; d_gene: -; len: 16; CDR3aa: CASSPPAAGSIAEAFF; CDR3nt: TGTGCCAGCAGTCCACCCGCTGCAGGGTCCATCGCTGAAGCTTTCTTT
j_gene: TRBJ1-5; v_gene: TRBV29-1; abundance: -; d_gene: TRBD1; len: 13; CDR3aa: CSVGQGSNQPQHF; CDR3nt: TGCAGCGTTGGACAGGGGAGCAATCAGCCCCAGCATTTT
j_gene: TRBJ2-3; v_gene: TRBV5-1; abundance: -; d_gene: TRBD2; len: 16; CDR3aa: CASSRLPSGGTDTQYF; CDR3nt: TGCGCCAGCAGCCGACTGCCTAGCGGGGGAACAGATACGCAGTATTTT
j_gene: TRBJ2-3; v_gene: TRBV30; abundance: few; d_gene: -; len: 12; CDR3aa: CAWSVGADTQYF; CDR3nt: TGTGCCTGGAGTGTAGGAGCAGATACGCAGTATTTT
j_gene: TRBJ2-7; v_gene: TRBV29-1; abundance: once; d_gene: TRBD2; len: 14; CDR3aa: CSIGAGGSRYEQYF; CDR3nt: TGCAGCATTGGGGCGGGAGGCTCCCGCTACGAGCAGTACTTC
j_gene: TRBJ1-1; v_gene: TRBV30; abundance: few; d_gene: -; len: 16; CDR3aa: CAWRERRRIMNTEAFF; CDR3nt: TGTGCCTGGAGGGAGAGACGGAGGATCATGAACACTGAAGCTTTCTTT
j_gene: TRBJ1-1; v_gene: TRBV7-6; abundance: -; d_gene: -; len: 14; CDR3aa: CASSLDQGLTEAFF; CDR3nt: TGTGCCAGCAGCTTAGACCAGGGTCTCACTGAAGCTTTCTTT
j_gene: TRBJ1-2; v_gene: TRBV5-4; abundance: -; d_gene: -; len: 14; CDR3aa: CASTRQGQRYGYTF; CDR3nt: TGTGCCAGCACCCGTCAAGGACAGCGCTATGGCTACACCTTC
j_gene: TRBJ2-7; v_gene: TRBV19; abundance: -; d_gene: TRBD2; len: 15; CDR3aa: CASSIIAGGTYEQYF; CDR3nt: TGTGCCAGTAGTATAATAGCGGGGGGGACCTACGAGCAGTACTTC
j_gene: TRBJ1-5; v_gene: TRBV19; abundance: -; d_gene: -; len: 14; CDR3aa: CASSILGSNQPQHF; CDR3nt: TGTGCCAGTAGTATATTGGGCAGCAATCAGCCCCAGCATTTT
j_gene: TRBJ1-2; v_gene: TRBV27; abundance: -; d_gene: TRBD1; len: 11; CDR3aa: CASQGARGYTF; CDR3nt: TGTGCCAGTCAGGGGGCAAGAGGCTACACCTTC